This T cell receptor (beta chain) emerged from a study of identical twins. There were only healthy Caucasians among the donors. Unique molecular identifiers were present on the cDNA, and a universal primer site came from template switching. TCRdb reprocessed the 5' RACE reads with MiXCR, giving one entry per CDR3 protein. The sample records 450,000 or so distinct CDR3 sequences, 14% being singletons. This clonotype has a handful of counts. Trimming took off 0 bases at V and 5 bases at J, with 8 bases between the two ends. CDR3 length: 13 residues. Germline loops: CDR1 MGHRA, CDR2 YSYEKL. The sample also formed part of further work on yellow fever vaccine responses in identical twins. From that paper: Twins' T cell vaccine responses reportedly looked partly convergent, partly personalized.

The J gene is TRBJ2-7, the V gene TRBV4-1, with D unclear. The TCR comes from a woman in her late teens or twenties in good health. The sample consisted of CD4+ T cells sorted from blood. The CDR3 is CASSQDLMHEQYF. CDR3 nucleotide sequence: TGCGCCAGCAGCCAAGATCTCATGCACGAGCAGTACTTC.